This is a list of T cell receptor beta chains from one sample in a study of blood T cell repertoires in COVID-19. Profiled with immunoSEQ multiplex PCR; TCRdb holds only in-frame clones, not every one. The sample has about 300,000 clones; around 92% are singletons. The sample taken for sequencing was peripheral blood. Receptors originate from a woman aged 25 to 39 with COVID-19, enrolled during active disease. CDR3s include the opening cysteine and the closing phenylalanine or tryptophan. A D gene is named only where the DNA matches it firmly. Expanded clones get a size class; other rows say once, few or many, or leave the size out.

j_call,clone_size,v_call,d_call,cdr3_nt,cdr3_aa
TRBJ1-5,.,TRBV5-4,.,TGTGCCAGCAGCTTGGACTACAATCAGCCCCAGCATTTT,CASSLDYNQPQHF
TRBJ1-5,.,TRBV28,.,TGTGCCAGCAGTTCACCTCAGGGATTGCCTAATCAGCCCCAGCATTTT,CASSSPQGLPNQPQHF
TRBJ2-5,.,TRBV28,TRBD2,TGTGCCAGCAGTATAGCGGGGGGACGCCGGGACCAGTACTTC,CASSIAGGRRDQYF
TRBJ2-1,.,TRBV6-5,TRBD2,TGTGCCAGCAGTATTAGCGGGGGCATGAGGGATGAGCAGTTCTTC,CASSISGGMRDEQFF
TRBJ1-5,.,TRBV4-3,.,TGCGCCAGCAGCCAAGACAGGGTTAGCAATCAGCCCCAGCATTTT,CASSQDRVSNQPQHF
TRBJ2-2,few,TRBV9,.,TGTGCCAGCAGCCCCCGACAAGTCGGGGAGCTGTTTTTT,CASSPRQVGELFF
TRBJ2-1,once,TRBV11-2,.,TGTGCCAGCAGCTTAGAACTAATCAACGAGCAGTTCTTC,CASSLELINEQFF
TRBJ2-6,.,TRBV21-1,.,TGTGCCAGCACCGGGACAGGGAGGCCCAACGTCCTGACTTTC,CASTGTGRPNVLTF
TRBJ1-6,once,TRBV5-6,.,TGTGCCAGCAGCTTTCGATCAGTTAATTCACCCCTCCACTTT,CASSFRSVNSPLHF
TRBJ2-7,.,TRBV3-1/TRBV3-2,TRBD2,TGTGCCAGCAGCTCCTCGGGTGCGGGGGACGAGCAGTACTTC,CASSSSGAGDEQYF
TRBJ1-3,.,TRBV3-1/TRBV3-2,.,TGTGCCAGCAGCCCCTCCTTACTAAACACCATATATTTT,CASSPSLLNTIYF
TRBJ1-5,.,TRBV18,.,TGTGCCAGCTCACTTGCGACCGGGGGGAGCAATCAGCCCCAGCATTTT,CASSLATGGSNQPQHF
TRBJ1-4,.,TRBV2,.,TGTGCCAGCAGTGATTTTAGATCTGGTAATGAAAAACTGTTTTTT,CASSDFRSGNEKLFF
TRBJ2-5,.,TRBV7-9,TRBD1,TGTGCCAGCAGCTCAAGGGACAGGGAAGAGACCCAGTACTTC,CASSSRDREETQYF
TRBJ1-1,.,TRBV3-1/TRBV3-2,.,TGTGCCAGCAGCCAAGATTGGGGGGGCACTGAAGCTTTCTTT,CASSQDWGGTEAFF
TRBJ1-1,.,TRBV5-1,TRBD1,TGCGCCAGCAGCCGGACAGGGGGCTGGGCCACGAACACTGAAGCTTTCTTT,CASSRTGGWATNTEAFF
TRBJ1-1,few,TRBV4-1,.,TGCGCCAGCAGCCTCGGAGGATTGAACACTGAAGCTTTCTTT,CASSLGGLNTEAFF
TRBJ1-1,.,TRBV7-8,TRBD1,TGTGCCAGCAGCTTATCGACAGGGGGGAACACTGAAGCTTTCTTT,CASSLSTGGNTEAFF
TRBJ1-6,.,TRBV2,.,TGTGCCAGCAGACCCAGGGGTGGGAATTCACCCCTCCACTTT,CASRPRGGNSPLHF
TRBJ1-5,.,TRBV19,.,TGTGCCACCACGACCCCGGGGGTTCAGCCCCAGCATTTT,CATTTPGVQPQHF
TRBJ2-3,.,TRBV3-1/TRBV3-2,TRBD2,TGTGCCAGCAGCCCTGGGACTAGCGTAGATACGCAGTATTTT,CASSPGTSVDTQYF
TRBJ1-6,few,TRBV7-9,TRBD1,TGTGCCAGCAGTACGGGACAGAGTTATAATTCACCCCTCCACTTT,CASSTGQSYNSPLHF
TRBJ1-2,.,TRBV4-1,.,TGCGCCAGCAGCCAAGATGCCGCAGGTTACGGCTATGGCTACACCTTC,CASSQDAAGYGYGYTF
TRBJ1-1,.,TRBV28,.,TGTGCCAGCAGTGTACAGCCACTCGAAGCTTTCTTT,CASSVQPLEAFF
TRBJ2-2,.,TRBV7-3,.,TGTGCCAGCAGCTTAACGAGTGTCACCGGGGAGCTGTTTTTT,CASSLTSVTGELFF
TRBJ2-5,.,TRBV29-1,.,TGCAGCGTTGACGCCCGAGGCGGTGAAACCCAGTACTTC,CSVDARGGETQYF
TRBJ1-5,.,TRBV30,TRBD1,TGTGCCTGGAGTCCCGGGACAGAGAATCAGCCCCAGCATTTT,CAWSPGTENQPQHF
TRBJ1-2,.,TRBV27,TRBD1,TGTGCCAGCAGTTTAAGGGGGACAGGGGGGCCCTTCACCTTC,CASSLRGTGGPFTF
TRBJ2-4,.,TRBV2,.,TGTGCCAGCAGTGCGGAGGGGCGTGGGGCCAAAAACATTCAGTACTTC,CASSAEGRGAKNIQYF
TRBJ2-2,.,TRBV6-4,TRBD1,TGTGCCAGCAGCGCGGGACAGGGGTACACCGGGGAGCTGTTTTTT,CASSAGQGYTGELFF
TRBJ1-4,.,TRBV14,.,TGTGCCAGCAGCCCGACGACAGTGTTAAATGAAAAACTGTTTTTT,CASSPTTVLNEKLFF
TRBJ1-4,once,TRBV18,TRBD1,TGTGCCAGCTCACCACTCAGGGGGCCGGCTAATGAAAAACTGTTTTTT,CASSPLRGPANEKLFF
TRBJ2-3,.,TRBV5-4,TRBD2,TGTGCCAGCAGCTCTCGAGCGGGGAAGCTCACAGATACGCAGTATTTT,CASSSRAGKLTDTQYF
TRBJ1-4,.,TRBV30,TRBD1,TGTGCCTGGAGTAGAAACAGGGGACCTAATGAAAAACTGTTTTTT,CAWSRNRGPNEKLFF
TRBJ2-1,.,TRBV7-2,TRBD2,TGTGCCAGCAGCCCGGGACTAGTGATTTCCGATGAGCAGTTCTTC,CASSPGLVISDEQFF
TRBJ1-6,.,TRBV2,.,TGTGCCAGCAGTCCTATTATTAATTCACCCCTCCACTTT,CASSPIINSPLHF
TRBJ2-2,.,TRBV5-1,.,TGCGCCAGCAGCTTGGTGGCGGGGAACACCGGGGAGCTGTTTTTT,CASSLVAGNTGELFF
TRBJ1-6,few,TRBV4-2,.,TGTGCCAGCAGCCAAGACGTTGGGCGGGGGAAGTCCTATAATTCACCCCTCCACTTT,CASSQDVGRGKSYNSPLHF
TRBJ1-1,.,TRBV4-2,TRBD1,TGTGCCAGCAGCCAAGAGTATAGGTTGGGACAGGGGGCAGCTTTCTTT,CASSQEYRLGQGAAFF
TRBJ2-5,.,TRBV18,.,TGTGCCAGCTCACCAGCAGGGATGGGAGAGACCCAGTACTTC,CASSPAGMGETQYF
TRBJ2-1,.,TRBV18,TRBD2,TGTGCCAGCTCACTGATACCAGCGGGGGCGAATGAGCAGTTCTTC,CASSLIPAGANEQFF
TRBJ1-2,.,TRBV6-5,TRBD1,TGTGCCAGCAGTACCCCGGGACAGGGTGGTGGCTACACCTTC,CASSTPGQGGGYTF